A selection of T cell receptor beta chains follows, all from one sample in a study of graft-versus-host responses after intestinal transplantation. Sequencing was performed with immunoSEQ multiplex PCR; in TCRdb, only in-frame clones are kept and a portion is missing. The data hold 45,000 to 60,000 clones, with over 90% observed a single time. These receptors have no identified antigens. The sequencing here drew on unstimulated CD4+ T cells sorted from spleen or lymph node cells, taken before transplant. The receptors stem from a human donor who was the organ donor for an intestinal transplant. The CDR3 runs from the conserved cysteine through the conserved F or W. D genes are given only for firm matches. The size field is filled for only some rows; it gives once, few, many or a size class.

CDR3nt | CDR3aa | j_gene | v_gene | d_gene | abundance
TGTGCCAGCAGCTTAGCTTGGACAGGGGGCTCTTATGGCTACACCTTC | CASSLAWTGGSYGYTF | TRBJ1-2 | TRBV7-2 | TRBD1 | NA
TGTGCCAGCAGCCCAGAGGCTACGGAACACCGGGGAGCTGTTTTT | CASSPEATEHRGAVF | TRBJ2-2 | TRBV7-9 | NA | NA
TGTGCCAGTAGTATGCCGGGAGTGGTCTACAATGAGCAGTTCTTC | CASSMPGVVYNEQFF | TRBJ2-1 | TRBV19 | NA | NA
TGTGCCTGGAAAGGACCCCCAAACTATGGCTACACCTTC | CAWKGPPNYGYTF | TRBJ1-2 | TRBV30 | NA | NA
TGTGCCTCTTCGACAGGGGGCATCTACGAGCAGTACTTC | CASSTGGIYEQYF | TRBJ2-7 | TRBV30 | TRBD1 | NA
TGTGCCAGCAGGGGGAGGGCCTACGAGCAGTACTTC | CASRGRAYEQYF | TRBJ2-7 | TRBV28 | TRBD2 | NA
TGTGCCAGCAGCTTAACAGGGGGGACCAGGGAGCTGTTTTTT | CASSLTGGTRELFF | TRBJ2-2 | TRBV7-3 | NA | few
TGTGCCAGCAGTAAGGGAGGCGCCGACAATGAGCAGTTCTTC | CASSKGGADNEQFF | TRBJ2-1 | TRBV2 | NA | NA
TGCGCCAGCACTCACCCGGGGGGGGCGGGAGATACGCAGTATTTT | CASTHPGGAGDTQYF | TRBJ2-3 | TRBV4-1 | TRBD2 | NA
TGTGCCAGTAGTATGGGACAGGGGGCAGATACGCAGTATTTT | CASSMGQGADTQYF | TRBJ2-3 | TRBV19 | TRBD1 | NA
TGTGCCAGCAGCTTACAGACAGGGTCAGGGGAGACCCAGTACTTC | CASSLQTGSGETQYF | TRBJ2-5 | TRBV7-3 | TRBD1 | once
TGTGCCAGCAGCCAAGAGGCCGGGACTAGCGGGAGATACATTCAGTACTTC | CASSQEAGTSGRYIQYF | TRBJ2-4 | TRBV4-2 | TRBD2 | once
TGTGCTAGCAGCCCTGTGATCCAAGAGACCCAGTACTTC | CASSPVIQETQYF | TRBJ2-5 | TRBV7-7 | NA | NA
TGTGCCTGGAGCCGCCAATCCCAGCCCCAGCATTTT | CAWSRQSQPQHF | TRBJ1-5 | TRBV30 | NA | NA
TGTGCCAGCAGTTCCACCGGCCGGACTAGCGGGAGACCCTACGAGCAGTACTTC | CASSSTGRTSGRPYEQYF | TRBJ2-7 | TRBV7-2 | TRBD2 | NA
TGTGCCAGTAGAGCCCCGGGACAGAAGCTGTTTTTT | CASRAPGQKLFF | TRBJ2-2 | TRBV19 | TRBD1 | once
TGTGCCAGCAGTTTAGGGTTAAACACCGGGGAGCTGTTTTTT | CASSLGLNTGELFF | TRBJ2-2 | TRBV28 | NA | NA
TGTGCCAGTAGTGACAGGGGTAACTATGGCTACACCTTC | CASSDRGNYGYTF | TRBJ1-2 | TRBV19 | TRBD1 | NA
TGTGCCAGCAGCTTAGCGGGTAGTAGGGAGACCCAGTACTTC | CASSLAGSRETQYF | TRBJ2-5 | TRBV9 | TRBD2 | NA
TGTGCCAGCAGTGAAGGGCGGGGGAGGAACTCACCCCTCCACTTT | CASSEGRGRNSPLHF | TRBJ1-6 | TRBV25-1 | NA | NA
TGTGCCAGCAGTGATACGGGCGTTAACACCGGGGAGCTGTTTTTT | CASSDTGVNTGELFF | TRBJ2-2 | TRBV2 | NA | NA
TGTGCCACCAGCAGAGCGGAACTAGCGGCCACAGATACGCAGTATTTT | CATSRAELAATDTQYF | TRBJ2-3 | TRBV15 | TRBD2 | NA
TGTGCCAGCAGCCCATACCTCACAGGGGGGAAGAATGAGCAGTTCTTC | CASSPYLTGGKNEQFF | TRBJ2-1 | TRBV7-2 | TRBD1 | NA
TGTGCCAGCAGCTTACCGGGTAGCGGGAGGTCCTACAATGAGCAGTTCTTC | CASSLPGSGRSYNEQFF | TRBJ2-1 | TRBV11-2 | TRBD2 | NA
TGTGCCAGCAGCTTAGTAGGGAACCAGGGCTACGAGCAGTACTTC | CASSLVGNQGYEQYF | TRBJ2-7 | TRBV7-2 | NA | once